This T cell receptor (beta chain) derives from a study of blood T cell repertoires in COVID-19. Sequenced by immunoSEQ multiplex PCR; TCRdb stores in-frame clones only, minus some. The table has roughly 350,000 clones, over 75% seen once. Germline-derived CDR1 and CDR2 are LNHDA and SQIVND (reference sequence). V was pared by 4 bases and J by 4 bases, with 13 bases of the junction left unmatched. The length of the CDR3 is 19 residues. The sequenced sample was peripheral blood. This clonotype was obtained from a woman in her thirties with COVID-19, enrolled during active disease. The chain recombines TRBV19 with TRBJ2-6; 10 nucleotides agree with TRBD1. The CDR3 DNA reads TGTGCCAGTAGTAGGGAACCGGGACAGGGGCTCTCCGGGGCCAACGTCCTGACTTTC. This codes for CASSREPGQGLSGANVLTF.